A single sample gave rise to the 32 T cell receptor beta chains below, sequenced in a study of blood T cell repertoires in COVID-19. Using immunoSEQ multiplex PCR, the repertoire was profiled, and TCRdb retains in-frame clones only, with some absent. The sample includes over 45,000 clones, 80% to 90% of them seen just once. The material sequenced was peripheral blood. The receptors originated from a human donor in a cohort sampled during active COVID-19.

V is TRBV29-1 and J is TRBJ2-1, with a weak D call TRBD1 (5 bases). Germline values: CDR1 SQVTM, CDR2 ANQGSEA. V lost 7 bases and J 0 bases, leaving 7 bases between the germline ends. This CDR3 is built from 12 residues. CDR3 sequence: CSADSSYNEQFF. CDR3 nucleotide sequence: TGCAGCGCCGACAGCTCCTACAATGAGCAGTTCTTC.

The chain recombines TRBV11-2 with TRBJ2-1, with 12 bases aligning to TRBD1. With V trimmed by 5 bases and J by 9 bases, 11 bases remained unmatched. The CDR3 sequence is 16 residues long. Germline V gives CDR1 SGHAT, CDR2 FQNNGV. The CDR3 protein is CASSAPGQGAIGEQFF. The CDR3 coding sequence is TGTGCCAGCAGCGCCCCGGGACAGGGGGCTATCGGTGAGCAGTTCTTC.

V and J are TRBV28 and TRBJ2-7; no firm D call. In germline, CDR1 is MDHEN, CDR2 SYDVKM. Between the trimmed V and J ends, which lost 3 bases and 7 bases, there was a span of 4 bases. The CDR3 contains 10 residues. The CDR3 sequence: CASSLREQYF. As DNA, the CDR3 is TGTGCCAGCAGTTTGCGTGAGCAGTACTTC.

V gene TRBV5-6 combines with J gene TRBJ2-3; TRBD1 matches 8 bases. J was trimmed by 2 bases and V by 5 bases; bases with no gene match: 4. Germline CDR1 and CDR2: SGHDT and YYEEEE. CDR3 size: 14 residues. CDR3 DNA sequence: TGTGCCAGCAGTTGGACAGGGCCCACAGATACGCAGTATTTT. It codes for CASSWTGPTDTQYF.

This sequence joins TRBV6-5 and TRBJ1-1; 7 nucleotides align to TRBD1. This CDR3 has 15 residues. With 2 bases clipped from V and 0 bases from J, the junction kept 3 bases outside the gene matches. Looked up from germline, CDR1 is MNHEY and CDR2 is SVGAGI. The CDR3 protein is CASSYGGQMNTEAFF. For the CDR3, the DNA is TGTGCCAGCAGTTACGGGGGACAGATGAACACTGAAGCTTTCTTT.

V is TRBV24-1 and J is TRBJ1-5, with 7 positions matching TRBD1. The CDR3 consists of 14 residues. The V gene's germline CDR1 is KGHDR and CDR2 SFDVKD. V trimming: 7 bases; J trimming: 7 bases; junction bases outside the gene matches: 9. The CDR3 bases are TGTGCCACCAGCAATCAGGGGGGAAGGCAGCCCCAGCATTTT. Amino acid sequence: CATSNQGGRQPQHF.

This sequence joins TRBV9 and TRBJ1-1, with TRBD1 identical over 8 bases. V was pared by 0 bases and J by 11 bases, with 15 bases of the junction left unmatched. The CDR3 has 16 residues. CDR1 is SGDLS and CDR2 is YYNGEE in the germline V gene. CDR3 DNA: TGTGCCAGCAGCGTAGCTCCCAGGGGGCCTATCGGCGACGCTTTCTTT. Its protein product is CASSVAPRGPIGDAFF. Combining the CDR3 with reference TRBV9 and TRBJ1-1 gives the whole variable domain DSGVTQTPKHLITATGQRVTLRCSPRSGDLSVYWYQQSLDQGLQFLIQYYNGEERAKGNILERFSAQQFPDLHSELNLSSLELGDSALYFCASSVAPRGPIGDAFFGQGTRLTVV.

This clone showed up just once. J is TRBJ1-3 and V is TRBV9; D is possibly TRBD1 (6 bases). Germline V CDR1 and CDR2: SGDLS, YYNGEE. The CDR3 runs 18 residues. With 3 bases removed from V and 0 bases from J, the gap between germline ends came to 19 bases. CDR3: CASSDFRGHPDSGNTIYF. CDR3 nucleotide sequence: TGTGCCAGCAGCGATTTCCGGGGACACCCAGACTCTGGAAACACCATATATTTT.

CDR3 sequence reads: CASSELRTGGNTIYF. DNA of the CDR3: TGTGCCAGCAGTGAATTAAGAACGGGTGGAAACACCATATATTTT. This chain links TRBV25-1 with TRBJ1-3; D is ambiguous. The CDR3 totals 15 residues. Germline values: CDR1 MGHDK, CDR2 SYGVNS. The ends were cut back, 1 base at V and 3 bases at J, with 10 bases in the middle.

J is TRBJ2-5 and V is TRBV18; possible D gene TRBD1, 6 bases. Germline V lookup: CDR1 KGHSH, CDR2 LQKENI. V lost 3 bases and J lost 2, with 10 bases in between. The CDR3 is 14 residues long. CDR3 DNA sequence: TGTGCCAGCTCACCCATCCAGGGGCAAGAGACCCAGTACTTC. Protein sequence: CASSPIQGQETQYF.

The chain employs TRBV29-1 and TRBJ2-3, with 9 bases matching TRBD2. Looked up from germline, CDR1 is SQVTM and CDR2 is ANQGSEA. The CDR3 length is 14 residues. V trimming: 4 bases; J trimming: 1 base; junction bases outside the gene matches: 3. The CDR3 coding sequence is TGCAGCGTTGCTAGACTAGCGGGCACAGATACGCAGTATTTT. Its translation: CSVARLAGTDTQYF.

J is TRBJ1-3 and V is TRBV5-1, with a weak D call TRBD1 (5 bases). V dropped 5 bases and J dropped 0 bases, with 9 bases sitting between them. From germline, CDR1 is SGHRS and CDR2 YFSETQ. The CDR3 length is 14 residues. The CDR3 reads CASSDRNSGNTIYF. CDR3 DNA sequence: TGCGCCAGCAGTGACAGAAACTCTGGAAACACCATATATTTT.

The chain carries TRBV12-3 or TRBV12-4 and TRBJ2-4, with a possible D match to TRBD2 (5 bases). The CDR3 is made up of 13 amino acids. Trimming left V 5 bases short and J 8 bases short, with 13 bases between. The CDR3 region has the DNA TGTGCCAGCAGTGGGGAGTCAGTAGACATTCAGTACTTC. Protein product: CASSGESVDIQYF.

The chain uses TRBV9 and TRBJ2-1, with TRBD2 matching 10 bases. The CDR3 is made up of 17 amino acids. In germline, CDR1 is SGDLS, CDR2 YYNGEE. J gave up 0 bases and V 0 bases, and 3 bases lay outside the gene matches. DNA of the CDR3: TGTGCCAGCAGCGTAGCTCCTAGCGGGGGCTCCTACAATGAGCAGTTCTTC. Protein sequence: CASSVAPSGGSYNEQFF.

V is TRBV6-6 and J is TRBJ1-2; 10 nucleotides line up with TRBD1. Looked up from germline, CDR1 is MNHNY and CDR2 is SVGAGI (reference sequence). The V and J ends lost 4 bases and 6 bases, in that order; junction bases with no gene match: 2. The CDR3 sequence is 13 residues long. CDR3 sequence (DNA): TGTGCCAGCAGTTCGGGACAGGGGAATGGCTACACCTTC. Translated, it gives CASSSGQGNGYTF.

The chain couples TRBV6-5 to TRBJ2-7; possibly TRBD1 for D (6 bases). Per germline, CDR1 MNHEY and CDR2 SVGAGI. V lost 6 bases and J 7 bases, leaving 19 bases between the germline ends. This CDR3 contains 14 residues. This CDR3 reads CASSPLPGAGEQYF. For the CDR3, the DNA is TGTGCCAGCAGCCCCTTACCAGGGGCTGGGGAGCAGTACTTC.

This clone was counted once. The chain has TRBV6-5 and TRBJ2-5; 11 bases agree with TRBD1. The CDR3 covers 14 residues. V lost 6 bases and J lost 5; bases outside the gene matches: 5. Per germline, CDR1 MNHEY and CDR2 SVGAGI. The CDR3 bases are TGTGCCAGCAGCGGACAGGGGGCGCGGGAGACCCAGTACTTC. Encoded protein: CASSGQGARETQYF.

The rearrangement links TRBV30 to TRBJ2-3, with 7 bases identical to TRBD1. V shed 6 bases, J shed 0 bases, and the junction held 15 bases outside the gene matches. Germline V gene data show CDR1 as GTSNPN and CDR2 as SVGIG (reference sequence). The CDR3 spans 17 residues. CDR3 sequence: CACPRQGWGVSTDTQYF. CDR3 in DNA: TGTGCCTGTCCGAGACAGGGATGGGGTGTTAGCACAGATACGCAGTATTTT.

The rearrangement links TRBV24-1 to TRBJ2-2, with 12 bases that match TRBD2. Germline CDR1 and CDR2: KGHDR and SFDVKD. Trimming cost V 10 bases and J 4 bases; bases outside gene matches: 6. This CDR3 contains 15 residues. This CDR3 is CATMASGGGTGELFF. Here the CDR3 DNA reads TGTGCCACGATGGCTAGCGGGGGGGGCACCGGGGAGCTGTTTTTT.

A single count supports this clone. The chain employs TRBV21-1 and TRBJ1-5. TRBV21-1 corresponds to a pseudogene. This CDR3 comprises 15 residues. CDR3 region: CASSKLRRNNQPQHF. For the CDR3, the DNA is TGTGCCAGCAGCAAACTCCGGCGGAACAATCAGCCCCAGCATTTT.

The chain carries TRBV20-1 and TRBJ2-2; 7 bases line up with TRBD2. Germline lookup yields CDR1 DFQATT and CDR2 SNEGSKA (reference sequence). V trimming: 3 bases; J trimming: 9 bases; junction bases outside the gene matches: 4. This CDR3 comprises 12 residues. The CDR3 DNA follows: TGCAGTGCTAGTCGCGGGGGAAGGGAGCTGTTTTTT. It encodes CSASRGGRELFF.

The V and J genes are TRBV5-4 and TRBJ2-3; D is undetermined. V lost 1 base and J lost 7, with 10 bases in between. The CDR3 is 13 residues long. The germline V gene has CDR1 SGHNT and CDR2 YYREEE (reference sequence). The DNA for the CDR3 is TGTGCCAGCAGCTTGACGAGAGAAAATACGCAGTATTTT. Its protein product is CASSLTRENTQYF.

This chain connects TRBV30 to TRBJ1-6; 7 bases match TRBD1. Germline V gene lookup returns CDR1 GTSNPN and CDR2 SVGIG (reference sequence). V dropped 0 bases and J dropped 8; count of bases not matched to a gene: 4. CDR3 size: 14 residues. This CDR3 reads CAWSVVQGDSPLHF. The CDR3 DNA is TGTGCCTGGAGTGTAGTCCAGGGGGATTCACCCCTCCACTTT.

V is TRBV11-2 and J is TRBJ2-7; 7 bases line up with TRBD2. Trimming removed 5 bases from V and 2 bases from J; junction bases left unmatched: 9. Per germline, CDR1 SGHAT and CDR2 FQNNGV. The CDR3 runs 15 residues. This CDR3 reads CASSISGGFAYEQYF. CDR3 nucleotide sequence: TGTGCCAGCAGCATCTCGGGGGGTTTTGCCTACGAGCAGTACTTC.

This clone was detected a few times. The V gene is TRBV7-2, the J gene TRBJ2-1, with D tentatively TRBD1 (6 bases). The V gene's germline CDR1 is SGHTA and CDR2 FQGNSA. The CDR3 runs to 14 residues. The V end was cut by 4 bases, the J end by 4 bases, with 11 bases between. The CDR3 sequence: CASSSTGFYNEQFF. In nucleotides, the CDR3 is TGTGCCAGCAGCTCTACAGGGTTTTACAATGAGCAGTTCTTC. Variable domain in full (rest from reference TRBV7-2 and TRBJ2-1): GAGVSQSPSNKVTEKGKDVELRCDPISGHTALYWYRQSLGQGLEFLIYFQGNSAPDKSGLPSDRFSAERTGGSVSTLTIQRTQQEDSAVYLCASSSTGFYNEQFFGPGTRLTVL.

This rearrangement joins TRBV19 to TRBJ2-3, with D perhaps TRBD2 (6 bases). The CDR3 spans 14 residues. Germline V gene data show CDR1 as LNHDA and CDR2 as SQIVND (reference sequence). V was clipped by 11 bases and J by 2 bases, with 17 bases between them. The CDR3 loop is CACARDFPTDTQYF. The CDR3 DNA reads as TGTGCCTGCGCCCGGGACTTTCCCACAGATACGCAGTATTTT.

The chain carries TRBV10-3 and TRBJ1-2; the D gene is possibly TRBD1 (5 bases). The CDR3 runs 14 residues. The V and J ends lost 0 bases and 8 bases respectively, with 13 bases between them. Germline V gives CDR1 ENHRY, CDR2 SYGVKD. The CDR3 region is CAISESSRAGGYTF. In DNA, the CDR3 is TGTGCCATCAGTGAGTCGAGCAGGGCTGGGGGCTACACCTTC.

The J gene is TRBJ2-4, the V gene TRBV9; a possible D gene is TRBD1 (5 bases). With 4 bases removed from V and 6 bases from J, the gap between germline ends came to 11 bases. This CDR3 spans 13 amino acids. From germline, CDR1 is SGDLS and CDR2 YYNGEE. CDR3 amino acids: CASSPQDINIQYF. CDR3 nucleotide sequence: TGTGCCAGCAGCCCCCAGGACATAAACATTCAGTACTTC.

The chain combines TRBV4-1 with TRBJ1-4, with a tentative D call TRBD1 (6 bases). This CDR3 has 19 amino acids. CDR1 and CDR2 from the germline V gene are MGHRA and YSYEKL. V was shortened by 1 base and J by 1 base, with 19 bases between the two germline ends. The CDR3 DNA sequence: TGCGCCAGCAGCCAAGGCCAGGGGATTGATTCTTTAACTAATGAAAAACTGTTTTTT. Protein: CASSQGQGIDSLTNEKLFF.

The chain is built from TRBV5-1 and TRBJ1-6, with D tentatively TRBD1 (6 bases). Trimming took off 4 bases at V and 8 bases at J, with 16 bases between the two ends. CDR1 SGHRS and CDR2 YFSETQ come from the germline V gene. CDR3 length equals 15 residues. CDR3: CASSTGGREDSPLHF. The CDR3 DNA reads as TGCGCCAGCAGCACGGGGGGGCGAGAGGATTCACCCCTCCACTTT.

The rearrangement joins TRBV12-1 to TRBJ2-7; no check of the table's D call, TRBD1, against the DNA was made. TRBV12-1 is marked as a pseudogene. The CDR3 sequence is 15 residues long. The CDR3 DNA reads TGTGCCAGCAGACGGGGACAGGTCGGTCCCTACGAGCAGTACTTC. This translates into CASRRGQVGPYEQYF.

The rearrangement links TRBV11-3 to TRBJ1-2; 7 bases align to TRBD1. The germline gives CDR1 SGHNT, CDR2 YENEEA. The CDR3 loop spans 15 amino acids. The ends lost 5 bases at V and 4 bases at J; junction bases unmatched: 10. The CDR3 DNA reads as TGTGCCAGCAGCCGTTTTGGGACAGCCGTCTATGGCTACACCTTC. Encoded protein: CASSRFGTAVYGYTF.